This T cell receptor (beta chain) was documented in a study of response to subunit inactivated influenza vaccine. Study-level results: With each seasonal influenza vaccination, the authors suggested, few new T cells are recruited.

In regard to this clonotype: Its antigen is still unknown.

Germline CDR1 PRHDT, CDR2 FYEKMQ (reference sequence). CDR3 size: 15 residues. V trimming: 2 bases; J trimming: 3 bases; junction bases outside the gene matches: 5. TCRdb reprocessed the RT-PCR reads via MiXCR and lists one record per CDR3 protein. The sample consists of 530,000 or so distinct CDR3 sequences, about 14% of them appearing once. The rearrangement uses TRBV13 and TRBJ2-7; 9 bases agree with TRBD2. The clonotype originates from a man between 45 and 60 years old who received an inactivated influenza vaccine. The sample here was PBMCs from blood, taken roughly 12 days after vaccination. DNA of the CDR3: TGTGCCAGCAGCTTATCTTCTAGCGGGATCTACGAGCAGTACTTC. It yields the protein CASSLSSSGIYEQYF.